Following are 20 T cell receptor beta chains from one sample sequenced in a study of T cells in Graves' hyperthyroidism and ophthalmopathy. TCR beta CDR3 region amplification was performed from RNA transcripts. RT-PCR in the first round (using the HTBI primer set) targeted the TCR CDR3. MiXCR, applied by TCRdb to the multiplex PCR reads, yields one record per CDR3 protein. The sample consists of approximately 330,000 distinct CDR3 sequences, roughly 15% of them appearing once. The specimen was blood. The receptors shown here come from a woman aged 35 to 49 with Graves' ophthalmopathy.

This clonotype was seen many times. V and J are TRBV12-3 or TRBV12-4 and TRBJ1-2, with D possibly matching TRBD1 (5 bases). This CDR3 region has 13 residues. V was pared by 3 bases and J by 8 bases, with 13 bases between. CDR3 nucleotide sequence: TGTGCCAGCAGTTTTGACGCATGGGACGGCTACACCTTC. This codes for CASSFDAWDGYTF.

This clonotype was recorded a few times. This chain uses TRBV28 with TRBJ1-6; D is unresolved. V dropped 3 bases and J dropped 3 bases, with 9 bases sitting between them. The CDR3 totals 15 residues. Looked up from germline, CDR1 is MDHEN and CDR2 is SYDVKM. CDR3 sequence reads: CASSFGPGYNSPLHF. DNA of the CDR3: TGTGCCAGCAGTTTCGGTCCCGGCTATAATTCACCCCTCCACTTT.

The rearrangement links TRBV4-1 to TRBJ1-4; D perhaps matches TRBD1 (6 bases). This CDR3 spans 15 amino acids. In germline, CDR1 is MGHRA, CDR2 YSYEKL. V lost 4 bases, J lost 2 bases, and 11 bases lay in between. The CDR3 region has the DNA TGCGCCAGCAGCCGAGGCCAGGGGACTAATGAAAAACTGTTTTTT. Its translation is CASSRGQGTNEKLFF.

The rearrangement uses TRBV6-5 and TRBJ1-2; no reliable D call. The germline CDR1 and CDR2 sequences are MNHEY and SVGAGI. With 0 bases removed from V and 8 bases from J, the gap between germline ends came to 13 bases. The CDR3 has 14 amino acids. The CDR3 nucleotides are TGTGCCAGCAGTTACTCGATGGGGATCGGCGGCTACACCTTC. Translating it yields CASSYSMGIGGYTF.

This clonotype was seen repeatedly, ten times or more. The chain carries TRBV10-3 and TRBJ1-3, with D hard to call. CDR1 and CDR2 (germline): ENHRY, SYGVKD. V dropped 3 bases and J dropped 0 bases, with 12 bases sitting between them. The CDR3 has 16 amino acids. The CDR3 nucleotides read TGTGCCATCAGTGACGGTCCAGGATCCTCTGGAAACACCATATATTTT. Translated, it gives CAISDGPGSSGNTIYF.

The CDR3 coding sequence is TGTGCCTCACTGGACCAAGCCTACGAGCAGTACTTC. It translates to CASLDQAYEQYF. The chain employs TRBV30 and TRBJ2-7; D not certain. Germline CDR1 reads GTSNPN; CDR2 reads SVGIG (reference sequence). Trimming removed 7 bases from V and 2 bases from J, with 12 bases in between. CDR3 length: 12 amino acids.

This clonotype was seen a few times. The V and J genes are TRBV10-2 and TRBJ2-4; D tentatively reads TRBD1 or TRBD2 (6 bases each). CDR3 length: 16 amino acids. V was cut by 3 bases and J by 1 base, with 13 bases left in between. Germline V CDR1 and CDR2: WSHSY, SAAADI. DNA of the CDR3: TGCGCCAGCAGTGAATCCGGGGGCGCGGCCAAAAACATTCAGTACTTC. Protein sequence: CASSESGGAAKNIQYF.

This clonotype was detected a few times. V and J are TRBV11-2 and TRBJ2-3; no clear D gene. The germline V gene has CDR1 SGHAT and CDR2 FQNNGV. Deletions cut 3 bases from V and 1 base from J, with 14 bases between. This CDR3 contains 16 residues. The CDR3 here is CASSFVFFEGTDTQYF. The CDR3 DNA reads as TGTGCCAGCAGCTTCGTTTTTTTCGAGGGCACAGATACGCAGTATTTT.

This chain connects TRBV18 to TRBJ2-7, with D hard to call. The CDR3 runs 12 residues. The germline gives CDR1 KGHSH, CDR2 LQKENI. Trimming took off 6 bases at V and 2 bases at J, with 8 bases between the two ends. The CDR3 region has the DNA TGTGCCAGCTCTACCTCCGCCTACGAGCAGTACTTC. This codes for CASSTSAYEQYF.

This clonotype was observed at least ten times. This chain connects TRBV28 to TRBJ1-6; TRBD1 matches 7 bases. The CDR3 loop spans 16 amino acids. With 6 bases clipped from V and 5 bases from J, the junction kept 10 bases outside the gene matches. Germline V lookup: CDR1 MDHEN, CDR2 SYDVKM. CDR3 sequence reads: CASSPGQRNDNSPLHF. In DNA form, the CDR3 reads TGTGCCAGCAGCCCGGGACAGCGTAACGATAATTCACCCCTCCACTTT. The full variable domain, with the rest looked up from reference TRBV28 and TRBJ1-6, is DVKVTQSSRYLVKRTGEKVFLECVQDMDHENMFWYRQDPGLGLRLIYFSYDVKMKEKGDIPEGYSVSREKKERFSLILESASTNQTSMYLCASSPGQRNDNSPLHFGNGTRLTVT.

This clonotype was seen many times. The chain uses TRBV20-1 and TRBJ2-1, with D possibly TRBD1 on 6 matching bases. The CDR3 runs 14 residues. Trimming removed 5 bases at V and 3 bases at J, with 14 bases between. Germline loops: CDR1 DFQATT, CDR2 SNEGSKA (reference sequence). This chain's CDR3 is CSAVTGGRYNEQFF. In DNA, the CDR3 is TGCAGTGCTGTGACTGGGGGCCGCTACAATGAGCAGTTCTTC.

For this clonotype: Since a much larger clone is just one base distant, this may be a read error. The chain links TRBV12-5 to TRBJ2-1; 8 bases map to TRBD2. Per germline, CDR1 LGHNT and CDR2 FRNRAP. This CDR3 is 15 amino acids long. The CDR3 loop reads CASGTSAGAGNEQLF. The CDR3 DNA reads as TGTGCTAGTGGCACCTCAGCGGGAGCAGGCAATGAGCAGCTCTTC.

This clonotype was counted many times. This chain connects TRBV29-1 to TRBJ1-2, with no clear D. V lost 4 bases and J lost 6, with 15 bases in between. The germline CDR1 and CDR2 sequences are SQVTM and ANQGSEA. This CDR3 has 13 amino acids. The CDR3 region is CSVGGNDAHGYTF. The CDR3 DNA is TGCAGCGTTGGAGGCAACGATGCTCATGGCTACACCTTC.

This clonotype showed up many times. The rearrangement uses TRBV2 and TRBJ2-7; 8 nucleotides match TRBD2. Germline V gene lookup returns CDR1 SNHLY and CDR2 FYNNEI. The V gene end was trimmed by 6 bases and the J gene end by 2 bases; junction bases not matched to a gene: 9. The CDR3 is 15 residues long. The CDR3 here is CASSAGGSGTYEQYF. In nucleotides, the CDR3 is TGTGCCAGCAGCGCCGGGGGTAGCGGGACCTACGAGCAGTACTTC.

This clonotype was seen at least ten times. The chain employs TRBV5-6 and TRBJ1-1; maybe TRBD1 (5 bases). This CDR3 comprises 14 residues. V lost 4 bases and J 7 bases, leaving 17 bases between the germline ends. CDR1 is SGHDT, CDR2 YYEEEE, per germline. The DNA of the CDR3 is TGTGCCAGCAGCCTCGCCGGGACTGAGCTTGAAGCTTTCTTT. This codes for CASSLAGTELEAFF.

Points on this clonotype: A much larger clone differs from this one at a single base, so this may be a read error. This rearrangement joins TRBV20-1 to TRBJ2-1, with TRBD1 matching over 8 bases. The CDR3 spans 14 residues. Germline V CDR1 and CDR2: DFQATT, SNEGSKA (reference sequence). For the CDR3, the DNA is TGCAATGCCCCGGGACAGGTGACTTTCAATGAGCAGTTCTTC. This gives the protein CNAPGQVTFNEQFF.

The rearrangement links TRBV30 to TRBJ1-3; 7 positions agree with TRBD1. Losses at the gene ends were 5 bases for V and 0 bases for J; bases not matched to a gene: 7. CDR1 and CDR2 (germline): GTSNPN, SVGIG (reference sequence). This CDR3 is built from 15 residues. CDR3: CAWLRRTGSGNTIYF. The DNA of the CDR3 is TGTGCCTGGTTAAGGAGGACAGGCTCTGGAAACACCATATATTTT.

This clonotype was detected ten times or more. The chain couples TRBV15 to TRBJ1-5; D perhaps matches TRBD1 (5 bases). The CDR3 loop spans 14 amino acids. Trimming took 5 bases from V and 3 from J, leaving 11 bases between them. The V gene's germline CDR1 is LNHNV and CDR2 YYDKDF (reference sequence). The CDR3 sequence: CATSRSGINQPQHF. The CDR3 coding sequence is TGTGCCACCAGCCGGTCAGGGATCAATCAGCCCCAGCATTTT.

Comments on this clonotype: The CDR3 does not end in the conserved phenylalanine or tryptophan, so this is likely a read error. This rearrangement joins TRBV20-1 to TRBJ1-1; D remains unclear. The CDR3 totals 15 residues. Per germline, CDR1 DFQATT and CDR2 SNEGSKA (reference sequence). V lost 0 bases and J 3 bases, leaving 14 bases between the germline ends. The CDR3 DNA follows: TGCAGTGCTAGAGATCCCCGTGTCGGGGACACTGAAGCTTTCTCT. Amino acids: CSARDPRVGDTEAFS.

This clonotype was detected ten times or more. The genes are TRBV27 and TRBJ2-1; 8 bases fit TRBD2. V lost 6 bases to trimming and J lost 3 bases; unmatched junction nucleotides: 10. This CDR3 region has 16 residues. Germline assignment: CDR1 MNHEY and CDR2 SMNVEV (reference sequence). The CDR3 loop reads CASSRLARGDYNEQFF. The CDR3 DNA reads as TGTGCCAGCAGCAGACTAGCGAGGGGGGACTACAATGAGCAGTTCTTC.